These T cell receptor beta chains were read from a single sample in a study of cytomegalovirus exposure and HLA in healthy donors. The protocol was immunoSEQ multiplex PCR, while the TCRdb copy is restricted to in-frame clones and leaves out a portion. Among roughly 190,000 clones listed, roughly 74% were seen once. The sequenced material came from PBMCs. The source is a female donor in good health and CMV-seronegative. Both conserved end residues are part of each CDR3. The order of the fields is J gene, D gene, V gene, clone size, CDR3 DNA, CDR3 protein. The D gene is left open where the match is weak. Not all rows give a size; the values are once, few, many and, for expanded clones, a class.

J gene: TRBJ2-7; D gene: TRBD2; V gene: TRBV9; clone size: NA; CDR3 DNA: TGTGCCAGCAGCGTAGGGTTGGGACTAGAGATTGGCGAGCAGTACTTC; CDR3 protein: CASSVGLGLEIGEQYF
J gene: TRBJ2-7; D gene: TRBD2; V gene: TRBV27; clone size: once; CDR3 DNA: TGTGCCAGCAGTTTAAGTACTAGCGGGAGGGCCCTCGCCCTCGGGACCTACGAGCAGTACTTC; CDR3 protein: CASSLSTSGRALALGTYEQYF
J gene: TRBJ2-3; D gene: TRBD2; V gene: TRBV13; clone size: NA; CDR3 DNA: TGTGCCAGCAGCCACGGGGGACTAGGAAGCACAGATACGCAGTATTTT; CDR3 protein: CASSHGGLGSTDTQYF
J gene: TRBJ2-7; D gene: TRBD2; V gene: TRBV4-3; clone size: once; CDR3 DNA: TGCGCCAGCAGCCCGGGACTAGCGGGAGTTGGGGAGCAGTACTTC; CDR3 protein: CASSPGLAGVGEQYF
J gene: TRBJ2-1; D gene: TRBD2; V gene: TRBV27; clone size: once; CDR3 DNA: TGTGCCAGCAGTGAGGGTAGCGGGATCTTTCACAATGAGCAGTTCTTC; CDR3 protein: CASSEGSGIFHNEQFF
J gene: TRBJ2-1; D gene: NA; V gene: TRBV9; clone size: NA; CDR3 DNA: TGTGCCAGCAGCGTAGATAGCGGAAACTACAATGAGCAGTTCTTC; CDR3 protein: CASSVDSGNYNEQFF
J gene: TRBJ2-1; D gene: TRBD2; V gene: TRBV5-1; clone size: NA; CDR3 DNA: TGCGCCAGCAGCCAAAGAGCGGGGGCCTTTTACAATGAGCAGTTCTTC; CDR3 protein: CASSQRAGAFYNEQFF
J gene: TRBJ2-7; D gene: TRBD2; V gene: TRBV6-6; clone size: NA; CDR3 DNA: TGTGCCAGCAGGCTGGGACTAGCTGCCCGAGAGCAGTACTTC; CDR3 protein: CASRLGLAAREQYF
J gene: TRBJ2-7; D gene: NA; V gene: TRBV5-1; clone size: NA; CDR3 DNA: TGCGCCAGCAGCTGGGGCAACTACGAGCAGTACTTC; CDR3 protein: CASSWGNYEQYF
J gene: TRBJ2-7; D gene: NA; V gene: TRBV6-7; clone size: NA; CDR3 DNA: TGTGCCAGCAGCCACCCCTGTGTCTGCCCCACCGGGGAGCAGTACTTC; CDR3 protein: CASSHPCVCPTGEQYF
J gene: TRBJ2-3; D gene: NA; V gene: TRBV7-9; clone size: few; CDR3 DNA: TGTGCCAGCAGCCTGGTGGCGGCAGTCACAGATACGCAGTATTTT; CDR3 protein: CASSLVAAVTDTQYF
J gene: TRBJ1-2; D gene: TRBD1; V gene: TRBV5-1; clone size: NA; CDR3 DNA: TGCGCCAGCAGCTCGGACAGGATTTGGACCTTC; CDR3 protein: CASSSDRIWTF
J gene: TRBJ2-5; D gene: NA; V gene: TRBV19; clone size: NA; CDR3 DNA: TGTGCCAGTAGTTTCGGCCAAGAGACCCAGTACTTC; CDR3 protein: CASSFGQETQYF
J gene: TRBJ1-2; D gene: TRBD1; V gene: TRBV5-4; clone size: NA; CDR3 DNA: TGTGCCAGCAGCTCCGCGGGACAGGGGGAGAGCTACACCTTC; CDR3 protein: CASSSAGQGESYTF
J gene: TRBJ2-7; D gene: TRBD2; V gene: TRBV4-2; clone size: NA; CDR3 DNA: TGTGCCAGCAGCCAAGCGGGACTAGCGGGAGGGTTATACGAGCAGTACTTC; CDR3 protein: CASSQAGLAGGLYEQYF
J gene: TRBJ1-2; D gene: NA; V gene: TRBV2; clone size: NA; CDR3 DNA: TGTGCCAGCAGGGAGTTGAACTATGGCTACACCTTC; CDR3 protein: CASRELNYGYTF
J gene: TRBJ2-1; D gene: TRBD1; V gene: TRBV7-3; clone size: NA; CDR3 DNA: TGTGCCAGCAGCTTAACAGGCCAGGGGGATGAAGAGCAGTTCTTC; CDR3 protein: CASSLTGQGDEEQFF
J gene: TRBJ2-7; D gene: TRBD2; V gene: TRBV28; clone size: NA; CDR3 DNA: TGTGCCACCGGGAGGGGCGGGAGGCCGTACGAGCAGTACTTC; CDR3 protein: CATGRGGRPYEQYF